This TCR beta chain was recovered during a study of early T cells in non-severe SARS-CoV-2 infection. The wider study: Bulk RNA isolated from unsorted whole blood underwent sequencing; chains were not paired.

Unique molecular identifiers were added to individual cDNA molecules. TCRdb itself ran the 5' RACE reads through MiXCR, one entry per CDR3 protein. The sample has 50,000 to 70,000 distinct CDR3 sequences, under 10% seen once. Comments on this clonotype: Its antigen is unidentified.

Points from the study as a whole: VDJdb-based matching was biased toward anti-spike CD8 responses and missed private and CD4 specificities.

The sequenced sample consisted of whole blood. The receptor was derived from an adult who was a healthcare worker with PCR-confirmed SARS-CoV-2 infection or an uninfected control (not recorded which).

Here the CDR3 DNA reads TGCGCCAGCAGCCCCAGGACTAGCGATGACGAGCAGTACTTC. This sequence encodes CASSPRTSDDEQYF. This chain uses TRBV4-1 with TRBJ2-7, with 9 bases that match TRBD2. The CDR3 extends over 14 amino acids. Germline V gene lookup returns CDR1 MGHRA and CDR2 YSYEKL. The V segment lost 4 bases and the J segment 5 bases; nucleotides outside the gene matches: 6.